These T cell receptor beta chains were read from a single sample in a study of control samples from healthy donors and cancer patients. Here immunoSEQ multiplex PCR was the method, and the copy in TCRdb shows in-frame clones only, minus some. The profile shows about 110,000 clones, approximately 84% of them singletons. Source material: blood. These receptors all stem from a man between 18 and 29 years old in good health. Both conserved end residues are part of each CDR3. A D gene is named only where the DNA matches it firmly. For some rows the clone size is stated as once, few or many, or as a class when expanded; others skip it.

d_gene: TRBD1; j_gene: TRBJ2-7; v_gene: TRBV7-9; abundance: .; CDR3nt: TGTGCCAGCACCGGAGACTTCACAGGGGCCTACGAGCAGTACTTC; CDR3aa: CASTGDFTGAYEQYF
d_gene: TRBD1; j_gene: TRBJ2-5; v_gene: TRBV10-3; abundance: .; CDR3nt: TGTGCCATCAGTCCCGTGGATACAGGGGATCAAGAGACCCAGTACTTC; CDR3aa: CAISPVDTGDQETQYF
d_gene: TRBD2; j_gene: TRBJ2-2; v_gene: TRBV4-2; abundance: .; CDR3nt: TGTGCCAGCAGCCAAGCCCTTCTAGCGGCAAACACCGGGGAGCTGTTTTTT; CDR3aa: CASSQALLAANTGELFF
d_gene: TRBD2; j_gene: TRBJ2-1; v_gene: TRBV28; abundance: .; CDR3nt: TGTGCCAGCAGATCGGCGGGGGGGCTCAATGAGCAGTTCTTC; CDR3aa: CASRSAGGLNEQFF
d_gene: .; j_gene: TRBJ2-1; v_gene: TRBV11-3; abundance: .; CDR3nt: TGTGCCAGCAGCCCCACGTTAACAGGGCAGACAAGGAATGAGCAGTTCTTC; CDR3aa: CASSPTLTGQTRNEQFF
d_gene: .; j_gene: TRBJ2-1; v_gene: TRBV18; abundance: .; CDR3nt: TGTGCCAGCTCACCACCGGACAGCTACAATGAGCAGTTCTTC; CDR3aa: CASSPPDSYNEQFF
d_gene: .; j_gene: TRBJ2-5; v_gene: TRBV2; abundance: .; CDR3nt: TGTGCCAGCAGCGGGGGGCGAGGGGAGACCCAGTACTTC; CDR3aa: CASSGGRGETQYF
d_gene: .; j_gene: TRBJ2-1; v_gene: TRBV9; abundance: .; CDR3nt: TGTGCCAGCAGCGTACAGGGGTCCTACAATGAGCAGTTCTTC; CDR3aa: CASSVQGSYNEQFF
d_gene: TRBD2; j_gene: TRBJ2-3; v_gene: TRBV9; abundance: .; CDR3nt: TGTGCCAGCAGATCGGGTAGCGGGGCAGATACGCAGTATTTT; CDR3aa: CASRSGSGADTQYF
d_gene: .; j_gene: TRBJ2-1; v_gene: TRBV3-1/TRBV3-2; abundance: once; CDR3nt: TGTGCCAGCAGCCAAGACTTCCCCTACAATGAGCAGTTCTTC; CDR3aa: CASSQDFPYNEQFF
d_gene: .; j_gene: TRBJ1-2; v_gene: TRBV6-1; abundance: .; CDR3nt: TGTGCCAGCAGTGAAGCGCGGTGGGGGCACGGCTACACCTTC; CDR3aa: CASSEARWGHGYTF
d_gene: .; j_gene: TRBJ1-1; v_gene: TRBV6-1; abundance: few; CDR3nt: TGTGCCAGCAGTGGGGTCCGGGGGTATGGGATGAACACTGAAGCTTTCTTT; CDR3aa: CASSGVRGYGMNTEAFF
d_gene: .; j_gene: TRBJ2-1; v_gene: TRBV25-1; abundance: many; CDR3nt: TGTGCCAGCAGTAATCAAGGGGCGAGTGAGCAGTTCTTC; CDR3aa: CASSNQGASEQFF
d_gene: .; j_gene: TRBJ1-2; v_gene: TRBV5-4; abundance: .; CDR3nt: TGTGCCAGCAGCTTCGGGCAGGGCATATATGGCTACACCTTC; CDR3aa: CASSFGQGIYGYTF
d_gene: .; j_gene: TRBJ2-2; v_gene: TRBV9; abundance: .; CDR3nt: TGTGCCAGCAGTCGTCTTGGAGCGGTTACGAACACCGGGGAGCTGTTTTTT; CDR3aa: CASSRLGAVTNTGELFF
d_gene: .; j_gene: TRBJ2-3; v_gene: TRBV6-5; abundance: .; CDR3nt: TGTGCCAGCAGTTGGGAACCGGACAGAAAAACAGATACGCAGTATTTT; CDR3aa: CASSWEPDRKTDTQYF
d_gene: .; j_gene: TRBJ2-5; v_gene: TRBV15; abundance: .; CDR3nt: TGTGCCACCAGCAGAAAACGACAGGCGCAAGAGACCCAGTACTTC; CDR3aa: CATSRKRQAQETQYF
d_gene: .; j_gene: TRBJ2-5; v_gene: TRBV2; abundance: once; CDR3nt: TGTGCCAGCGGCCGGGTCGCAGGGACCCAGTACTTC; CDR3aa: CASGRVAGTQYF
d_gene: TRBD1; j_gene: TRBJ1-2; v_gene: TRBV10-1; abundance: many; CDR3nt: TGCGCCAGCAGTGAGACCCGGACCGACAGGGGTGAGAGCGGCTACACCTTC; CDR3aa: CASSETRTDRGESGYTF
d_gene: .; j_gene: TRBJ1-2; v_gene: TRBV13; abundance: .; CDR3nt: TGTGCCAGCAGCCCACCCCTTCGGACGGAGGGCCTCTATGGCTACACCTTC; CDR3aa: CASSPPLRTEGLYGYTF